This TCR beta chain is drawn from a study of PD-1 blockade in classical Hodgkin lymphoma. Across the whole study: Patients had nivolumab dosed at 3 mg/kg, delivered intravenously every 2 weeks.

Study observations and caveats: Among the patients, those starting nivolumab under 1 year after ASCT were excluded. Repertoire differences have undefined causes, possibly disease activity or prior therapy.

Trimming stripped 2 bases from V and 7 bases from J, with 11 bases between. CDR3 length equals 14 residues. The germline CDR1 and CDR2 sequences are SEHNR and FQNEAQ (reference sequence). Concerning this clone itself: Its antigen is unknown.

Described time point: cycle 4 day 1 (C4D1), after more than 5 weeks of nivolumab. Every patient was affected by relapse after autologous stem cell transplantation, while exposure to brentuximab vedotin was not uniform. Patients showed best responses of complete response, partial response or progressive disease. Measured with immunoSEQ multiplex PCR; TCRdb has only the in-frame clones, and not every one. The table shows roughly 36,000 clones, with 77% occurring only once. The TCR sequence derives from a human donor with classical Hodgkin lymphoma. The rearrangement links TRBV7-9 to TRBJ1-4; weak D call: TRBD1 (5 bases). The sample was peripheral blood mononuclear cells (PBMCs), taken before the fourth cycle of nivolumab. The CDR3 protein is CASSLTGGSEKLFF. The DNA for the CDR3 is TGTGCCAGCAGCTTAACGGGGGGAAGTGAAAAACTGTTTTTT.